The clone carrying this T cell receptor (beta chain) was counted at least ten times. Its antigen is unidentified. One junction end disagrees with the germline gene, perhaps due to a read error. Germline CDR1 MNHNS, CDR2 SASEGT. This CDR3 comprises 15 residues. The sample originates from a study of T cell repertoires in cytomegalovirus infection. About the research overall: Signatures in public TCR beta sequences pointed to both CMV infection and matching HLA type.

TCRdb re-derived calls from the reads in MiXCR, one entry per CDR3 protein. The data contain roughly 280,000 distinct CDR3 sequences, around 20% of them singletons. Source: cultured PBMCs, taken from culture after CMV antigen stimulation. The rearrangement links TRBV6-1 to TRBJ1-3; D is unresolved. This TCR came from a human donor in good health (CMV status not recorded). Some clones in this sample may be carry-over from other donors' samples. The CDR3: CASSEAPRSGNTIYF. As DNA, the CDR3 is TGTGCCAGCAGCGAAGCTCCAAGGTCTGGAAACACCATATATTTT.